Below are 3 T cell receptor beta chains sequenced from a single sample in a study of shared clonotypes between healthy human individuals. CD8 cells classed as naive were CD45RO-negative and positively selected for CCR7, excluding terminally differentiated effector memory CD45RA+ cells. Sequencing was performed with immunoSEQ multiplex PCR; in TCRdb, only in-frame clones are kept and a portion is missing. The sample shows about 1.9 million clones, approximately 92% of them seen only once. Sequencing input: naive CD8+ T cells from PBMCs. These receptors were taken from a man younger than 35 in good health. Some clones in this sample may be carry-over from other donors' samples.

A single count supports this clone. This specimen includes other DNA sequences encoding the same CDR3. This rearrangement joins TRBV30 to TRBJ2-5; tentatively, D is TRBD2 (7 bases). The DNA end lines up better with TRBJ2-7; the J call may be wrong. The CDR3 has 14 residues. CDR1 GTSNPN and CDR2 SVGIG come from the germline V gene (reference sequence). The CDR3 region has the DNA TGTGCCTGGAGTAGGGGGGGTTACTCCTACGAGCAGTACTTC. This codes for CAWSRGGYSYEQYF.

J is TRBJ2-5 and V is TRBV21-1; the DNA was not compared with TRBD2, the D call given in the table. TRBV21-1 is a recognized pseudogene. CDR3 length: 16 amino acids. This chain's CDR3 is CASSKRGSTVKETQYF. The CDR3 DNA sequence: TGTGCCAGCAGCAAAAGAGGCAGCACGGTAAAAGAGACCCAGTACTTC.

This chain joins TRBV7-9 and TRBJ2-1; 11 bases map to TRBD2. The length of the CDR3 is 15 residues. V shed 2 bases and J 5 bases; nucleotides not matched to a gene: 2. CDR1 and CDR2 from the germline V gene are SEHNR and FQNEAQ (reference sequence). For the CDR3, the DNA is TGTGCCAGCAGCTTATCGACTAGCGGGGACAATGAGCAGTTCTTC. Its protein is CASSLSTSGDNEQFF.